This T cell receptor (beta chain) was captured by sequencing in a study of cytomegalovirus exposure and HLA in healthy donors. The length of the CDR3 is 14 residues. Germline CDR1 and CDR2: LNHDA and SQIVND (reference sequence). Trimming removed 2 bases from V and 5 bases from J, with 10 bases in between. This clone has only a few counts. What it binds is not known. Study findings and constraints: The study recorded 150 to 200 TCR beta chains that were cytomegalovirus-associated.

Using immunoSEQ multiplex PCR, the repertoire was profiled, and TCRdb retains in-frame clones only, with some absent. The sample carries around 300,000 clones, 75% to 90% recorded once. V gene TRBV19 combines with J gene TRBJ1-5; D gene ambiguous. This receptor was identified in a woman aged 25 to 39 in good health and CMV-seropositive. The sample was PBMCs. CDR3: CASSIWSIDQPQHF. The CDR3 nucleotides read TGTGCCAGTAGTATATGGTCCATAGATCAGCCCCAGCATTTT.